A single sample gave rise to the 27 T cell receptor beta chains below, sequenced in a study of blood T cell repertoires in COVID-19. Only in-frame clones appear in the TCRdb table, and some are missing; sequencing was by immunoSEQ multiplex PCR. The sample carries about 210,000 clones, around 88% recorded once. The sequenced sample consisted of peripheral blood. These receptors were collected from a woman aged 45-65 years with acute or convalescent COVID-19.

The CDR3 coding sequence is TGTGCCAGCAGTGAAGGCGGGAGAGGCAGAGAGACCCAGTACTTC. It specifies CASSEGGRGRETQYF. The chain uses TRBV25-1 and TRBJ2-5; 7 bases are shared with TRBD2. CDR3 length: 15 residues. Unmatched junction bases numbered 7, after V lost 2 bases and J lost 4 bases. Germline lookup yields CDR1 MGHDK and CDR2 SYGVNS. The whole variable domain, remainder taken from reference TRBV25-1 and TRBJ2-5, is EADIYQTPRYLVIGTGKKITLECSQTMGHDKMYWYQQDPGMELHLIHYSYGVNSTEKGDLSSESTVSRIRTEHFPLTLESARPSHTSQYLCASSEGGRGRETQYFGPGTRLLVL.

The gene calls are TRBV24-1 and TRBJ1-2; possible D gene TRBD1, 6 bases. The CDR3 extends over 14 amino acids. Germline CDR1 reads KGHDR; CDR2 reads SFDVKD. The V end was cut by 1 base, the J end by 5 bases, with 10 bases between. The CDR3 sequence: CATSDLGQGYGYTF. The CDR3 region has the DNA TGTGCCACCAGTGATTTAGGGCAGGGGTATGGCTACACCTTC.

The V call is TRBV5-6, the J call TRBJ1-1; 7 bases line up with TRBD1. Germline lookup yields CDR1 SGHDT and CDR2 YYEEEE. The CDR3 has 15 amino acids. The J segment lost 8 bases and the V segment lost 4 bases, leaving 14 bases of the junction unmatched. CDR3 loop: CASSTTLITGVEAFF. The CDR3 DNA sequence: TGTGCCAGCAGCACCACGCTCATTACAGGGGTAGAAGCTTTCTTT.

In its sample, this clone was seen once. The rearrangement uses TRBV29-1 and TRBJ1-5; possibly TRBD1 for D (6 bases). Trimming cost V 4 bases and J 3 bases, with 7 bases left between them. The CDR3 covers 12 residues. The germline V gene has CDR1 SQVTM and CDR2 ANQGSEA. The chain's CDR3 is CSVGTVNQPQHF. In nucleotides, the CDR3 is TGCAGCGTTGGGACAGTCAATCAGCCCCAGCATTTT.

V is TRBV5-1 and J is TRBJ1-2; 9 bases match TRBD1. V gave up 4 bases and J gave up 7 bases; unmatched junction bases: 8. Germline lookup yields CDR1 SGHRS and CDR2 YFSETQ. The length of the CDR3 is 14 residues. CDR3 sequence: CASSPQGAAGGYTF. Here the CDR3 DNA reads TGCGCCAGCAGCCCACAGGGGGCTGCGGGTGGCTACACCTTC.

This clone was observed a few times. This chain uses TRBV28 with TRBJ2-7; 12 bases map to TRBD2. The CDR3 has 15 amino acids. V shed 7 bases, J shed 1 base, and the junction held 5 bases outside the gene matches. Germline V gene sequence: CDR1 MDHEN, CDR2 SYDVKM. This chain's CDR3 is CASTPGLAGSYEQYF. The CDR3, as DNA: TGTGCCAGCACCCCGGGACTAGCGGGTTCCTACGAGCAGTACTTC.

V and J are TRBV9 and TRBJ2-1; D uncertain. CDR1 is SGDLS and CDR2 is YYNGEE in the germline V gene. Trimming removed 2 bases from V and 5 bases from J, with 11 bases in between. CDR3 length: 14 residues. Written as DNA, the CDR3 is TGTGCCAGCAGCGTGAGTGTGGGCCACAATGAGCAGTTCTTC. Its protein product is CASSVSVGHNEQFF.

V gene TRBV7-2 combines with J gene TRBJ2-5; 8 bases fit TRBD2. The V segment lost 4 bases and the J segment 6 bases; nucleotides outside the gene matches: 13. This CDR3 region has 16 residues. Germline V lookup: CDR1 SGHTA, CDR2 FQGNSA. CDR3 coding DNA: TGTGCCAGCAGCTCCCGCGCCGGAGCGGGAGTGAAGACCCAGTACTTC. This encodes CASSSRAGAGVKTQYF.

The chain joins TRBV5-5 to TRBJ2-7; D is perhaps TRBD1 (5 bases). Trimming cost V 0 bases and J 4 bases, with 14 bases left between them. The CDR3 extends over 15 amino acids. The germline V gene encodes CDR1 SGHKS and CDR2 YYEKEE (reference sequence). In nucleotides, the CDR3 is TGTGCCAGCAGCTTGGTAGGGGTCCCCAGTTACGAGCAGTACTTC. Its protein is CASSLVGVPSYEQYF.

V usage is TRBV5-1 and J usage is TRBJ1-1; D not certain. The V gene's germline CDR1 is SGHRS and CDR2 YFSETQ. CDR3 length equals 15 residues. Trimming cost V 4 bases and J 7 bases, with 20 bases left between them. DNA for the CDR3: TGCGCCAGCAGCAATCCTGGTGGAGGAGCCCGTGAAGCTTTCTTT. It translates to CASSNPGGGAREAFF.

The rearrangement uses TRBV2 and TRBJ2-1; unclear D gene. V lost 7 bases, J lost 3 bases, and 4 bases lay in between. Germline V lookup: CDR1 SNHLY, CDR2 FYNNEI. The CDR3 has 11 amino acids. The CDR3 DNA reads TGTGCCAGCACGAGCTACAATGAGCAGTTCTTC. It encodes CASTSYNEQFF.

The J gene is TRBJ2-7, the V gene TRBV2; D possibly corresponds to TRBD2 (6 bases). This CDR3 has 14 residues. CDR1 and CDR2 from the germline V gene are SNHLY and FYNNEI. V lost 6 bases, J lost 0 bases, and 12 bases lay in between. The DNA for the CDR3 is TGTGCCAGCAGCCTTGTACTAGCCTCCTACGAGCAGTACTTC. Translation gives CASSLVLASYEQYF.

CDR3 coding DNA: TGTGCCAGCACCCAAGGGGACGAGCAGTACTTC. This codes for CASTQGDEQYF. The chain has TRBV28 and TRBJ2-7; tentative D call: TRBD1 (5 bases). This CDR3 has 11 amino acids. The germline V gene encodes CDR1 MDHEN and CDR2 SYDVKM. V was trimmed by 7 bases and J by 5 bases, leaving 9 bases between them.

The chain recombines TRBV6-6 with TRBJ1-2; no reliable D call. In germline, CDR1 is MNHNY, CDR2 SVGAGI (reference sequence). CDR3 length: 15 residues. Trimming removed 2 bases from V and 4 bases from J, with 14 bases in between. CDR3 DNA sequence: TGTGCCAGCAGTTACAGGCAGGTAACTAGCTATGGCTACACCTTC. It codes for CASSYRQVTSYGYTF.

The chain carries TRBV11-2 and TRBJ2-3, with 8 bases identical to TRBD1. Germline loops: CDR1 SGHAT, CDR2 FQNNGV. The CDR3 is 17 amino acids. Trimming at V came to 0 bases and at J to 6 bases, leaving 11 bases not matched to a gene. CDR3 nucleotides: TGTGCCAGCAGCTTAGATCTTGAAGGACAGGGATTGGATACGCAGTATTTT. The encoded protein is CASSLDLEGQGLDTQYF.

The chain couples TRBV24-1 to TRBJ2-5; TRBD1 matches 8 bases. The trim removed 5 bases at V and 3 bases at J, leaving 7 bases unmatched. The CDR3 has 15 residues. Looked up from germline, CDR1 is KGHDR and CDR2 is SFDVKD. This chain's CDR3 is CATSGSDRAEETQYF. The CDR3 DNA reads TGTGCCACCAGTGGTTCGGACAGGGCTGAAGAGACCCAGTACTTC.

This clone appeared a few times. The CDR3 coding sequence is TGTGCCAGCGGAAAGACGGGCTATGGCTACACCTTC. Protein product: CASGKTGYGYTF. This chain uses TRBV6-5 with TRBJ1-2; no firm D call. The CDR3 has 12 amino acids. Germline-derived CDR1 and CDR2 are MNHEY and SVGAGI. Trimming took off 8 bases at V and 4 bases at J, with 11 bases between the two ends.

The chain joins TRBV28 to TRBJ2-7; 7 nucleotides agree with TRBD1. Losses at the gene ends were 3 bases for V and 5 bases for J; bases not matched to a gene: 4. Germline loops: CDR1 MDHEN, CDR2 SYDVKM. This CDR3 comprises 13 residues. The CDR3 sequence: CASSFLQGNEQYF. The CDR3 coding sequence is TGTGCCAGCAGTTTTCTACAGGGGAACGAGCAGTACTTC.

This clone has only one observation. The chain links TRBV19 to TRBJ1-1; no reliable D call. The CDR3 loop spans 13 amino acids. CDR1 and CDR2 (germline): LNHDA, SQIVND (reference sequence). V dropped 4 bases and J dropped 5 bases, with 11 bases sitting between them. The CDR3 DNA reads as TGTGCCAGTAGTACCCCAGCGGGGACTGAAGCTTTCTTT. Protein sequence: CASSTPAGTEAFF. The full variable domain, in which reference TRBV19 and TRBJ1-1 provide the parts outside the CDR3, is DGGITQSPKYLFRKEGQNVTLSCEQNLNHDAMYWYRQDPGQGLRLIYYSQIVNDFQKGDIAEGYSVSREKKESFPLTVTSAQKNPTAFYLCASSTPAGTEAFFGQGTRLTVV.

The rearrangement joins TRBV27 to TRBJ2-4, with D uncertain. The V end lost 6 bases, the J end lost 0 bases, and 12 bases lay between the germline ends. CDR1 is MNHEY and CDR2 is SMNVEV in the germline V gene (reference sequence). The CDR3 contains 15 residues. The CDR3 region is CASSPQSLAKNIQYF. The CDR3 bases are TGTGCCAGCAGCCCGCAGTCTCTAGCCAAAAACATTCAGTACTTC.

The chain has TRBV9 and TRBJ2-1; perhaps TRBD1 as D (5 bases). The CDR3 loop spans 14 amino acids. Deletions cut 5 bases from V and 5 bases from J, with 14 bases between. CDR1 and CDR2 (germline): SGDLS, YYNGEE. CDR3 in amino acids: CASSLPTENNEQFF. Written as DNA, the CDR3 is TGTGCCAGCAGTTTACCGACAGAAAACAATGAGCAGTTCTTC.

The rearrangement joins TRBV6-2 or TRBV6-3 to TRBJ2-7; tentative D call: TRBD2 (6 bases). CDR3 length: 15 residues. V was pared by 2 bases and J by 2 bases, with 13 bases between. The germline V gene encodes CDR1 MNHEY and CDR2 SVGEGT. The CDR3 DNA follows: TGTGCCAGCAGTTACACGACTAGGGCCCCCTACGAGCAGTACTTC. It is translated as CASSYTTRAPYEQYF.

As regards this clone: Its ends do not fully match the called genes, so a read error is possible. The genes are TRBV29-1 and TRBJ2-4; 9 bases align to TRBD1. CDR1 SQVTM and CDR2 ANQGSEA come from the germline V gene. The length of the CDR3 is 12 residues. The CDR3 protein is CSVVSGQGSLNF. CDR3 bases: TGCAGCGTTGTTTCGGGACAGGGATCGTTGAACTTC.

V is TRBV20-1 and J is TRBJ1-2; TRBD1 is a possible D gene (6 bases). Germline V gene lookup returns CDR1 DFQATT and CDR2 SNEGSKA (reference sequence). This CDR3 has 15 amino acids. Trimming pared 3 bases from V and 5 bases from J, leaving 19 bases between. CDR3 protein: CSASNPGGARYGYTF. The CDR3 bases are TGCAGTGCTAGTAATCCGGGGGGCGCGAGGTATGGCTACACCTTC.

This chain links TRBV6-1 with TRBJ1-1; tentatively, D is TRBD1 (6 bases). V was shortened by 2 bases and J by 4 bases, with 11 bases between the two germline ends. CDR1 is MNHNS and CDR2 is SASEGT in the germline V gene. The CDR3 spans 14 residues. The CDR3 DNA reads as TGTGCCAGCAGTGAACTACAGGGCGGCACTGAAGCTTTCTTT. It is translated as CASSELQGGTEAFF.

This chain links TRBV12-5 with TRBJ1-6, with TRBD1 identical over 9 bases. Per germline, CDR1 LGHNT and CDR2 FRNRAP. V shed 5 bases, J shed 14 bases, and the junction held 7 bases outside the gene matches. There are 13 residues in the CDR3. CDR3 bases: TGTGCTAGTGGTCGCCAGACAGGGGGAACCCTCCACTTT. This translates into CASGRQTGGTLHF.

The V and J genes are TRBV2 and TRBJ1-5, with D perhaps TRBD1 (6 bases). This CDR3 comprises 14 residues. The V gene's germline CDR1 is SNHLY and CDR2 FYNNEI. V lost 6 bases to trimming and J lost 5 bases, with 14 bases between them. CDR3 coding DNA: TGTGCCAGCAGGGGAGGGGGGGTTTATCAGCCCCAGCATTTT. Amino acids: CASRGGGVYQPQHF.